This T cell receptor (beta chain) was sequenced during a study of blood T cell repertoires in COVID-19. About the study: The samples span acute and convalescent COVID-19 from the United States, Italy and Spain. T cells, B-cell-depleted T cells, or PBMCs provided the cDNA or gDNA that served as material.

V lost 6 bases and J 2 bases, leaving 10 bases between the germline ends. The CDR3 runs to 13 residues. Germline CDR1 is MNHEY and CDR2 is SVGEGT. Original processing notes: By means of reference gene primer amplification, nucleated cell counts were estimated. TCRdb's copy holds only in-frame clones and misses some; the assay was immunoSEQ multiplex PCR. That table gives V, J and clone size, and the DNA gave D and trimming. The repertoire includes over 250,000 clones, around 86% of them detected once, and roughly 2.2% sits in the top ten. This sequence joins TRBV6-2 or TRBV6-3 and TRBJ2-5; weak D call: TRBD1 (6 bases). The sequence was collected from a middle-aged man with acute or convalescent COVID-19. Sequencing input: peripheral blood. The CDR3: CASSSDRQETQYF. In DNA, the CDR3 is TGTGCCAGCAGCTCTGACAGGCAAGAGACCCAGTACTTC.